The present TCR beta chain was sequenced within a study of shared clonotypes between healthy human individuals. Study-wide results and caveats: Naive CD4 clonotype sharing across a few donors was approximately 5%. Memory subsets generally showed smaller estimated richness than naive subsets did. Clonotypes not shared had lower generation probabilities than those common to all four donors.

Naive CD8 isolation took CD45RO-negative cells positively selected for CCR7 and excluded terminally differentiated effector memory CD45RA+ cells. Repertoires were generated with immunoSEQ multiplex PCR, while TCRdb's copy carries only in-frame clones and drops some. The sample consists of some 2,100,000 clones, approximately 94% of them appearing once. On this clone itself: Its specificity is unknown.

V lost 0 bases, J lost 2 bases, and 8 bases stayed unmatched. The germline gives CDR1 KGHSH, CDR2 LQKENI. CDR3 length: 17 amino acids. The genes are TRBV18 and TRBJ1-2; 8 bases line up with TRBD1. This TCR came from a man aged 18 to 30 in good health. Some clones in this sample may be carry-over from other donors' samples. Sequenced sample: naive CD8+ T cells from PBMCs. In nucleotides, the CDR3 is TGTGCCAGCTCACCACCGATACTTCCAGGGGGCAACTATGGCTACACCTTC. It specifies CASSPPILPGGNYGYTF. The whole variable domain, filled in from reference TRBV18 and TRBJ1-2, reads NAGVMQNPRHLVRRRGQEARLRCSPMKGHSHVYWYRQLPEEGLKFMVYLQKENIIDESGMPKERFSAEFPKEGPSILRIQQVVRGDSAAYFCASSPPILPGGNYGYTFGSGTRLTVV.